Below are 20 T cell receptor beta chains sequenced from a single sample in a study of CD8+ T cells in alopecia areata. Treatment noted: oral pan-JAK inhibitor, 5-10 mg twice daily. In each case, RNA was isolated and then reverse transcribed into cDNA as the sequencing template. The data were produced by immunoSEQ multiplex PCR, yet TCRdb's version contains in-frame clones alone and is incomplete. This sample has approximately 280,000 clones, with roughly 60% found just once. Sequences were derived from CD4+ T cells sorted from blood, sampled at week 24, from a patient treated with tofacitinib. These receptors originate from a human donor with alopecia areata.

The V gene is TRBV14, the J gene TRBJ2-1; TRBD2 matches 8 bases. V was pared by 2 bases and J by 4 bases, with 4 bases of the junction left unmatched. The CDR3 covers 15 residues. Germline CDR1 SGHDN, CDR2 FVKESK. The CDR3 DNA follows: TGTGCCAGCAGCCAAACTAGCGGCGGGTACAATGAGCAGTTCTTC. Protein product: CASSQTSGGYNEQFF.

J is TRBJ1-6 and V is TRBV6-5, with TRBD1 as a possible D gene (5 bases). V was cut by 4 bases and J by 8 bases, with 12 bases left in between. This CDR3 has 14 residues. In germline, CDR1 is MNHEY, CDR2 SVGAGI. The CDR3 here is CASSSQGYYSPLHF. The DNA for the CDR3 is TGTGCCAGCAGTTCTCAGGGATATTATTCACCCCTCCACTTT.

The chain combines TRBV5-1 with TRBJ2-1, with 10 bases matching TRBD2. The germline gives CDR1 SGHRS, CDR2 YFSETQ. The CDR3 runs to 17 residues. V was clipped by 0 bases and J by 6 bases; unmatched bases: 9. CDR3 sequence (DNA): TGCGCCAGCAGCTTGGGTATCCGGACTAGCGGAGGCAATGAGCAGTTCTTC. It yields the protein CASSLGIRTSGGNEQFF.

The genes are TRBV6-1 and TRBJ1-5; 9 nucleotides match TRBD1. V trimming: 11 bases; J trimming: 4 bases; junction bases outside the gene matches: 12. The CDR3 totals 15 residues. Germline CDR1 MNHNS, CDR2 SASEGT. CDR3 residues: CAAKQGAIGNQPQHF. The DNA for the CDR3 is TGTGCCGCCAAACAGGGGGCAATAGGGAATCAGCCCCAGCATTTT.

This chain uses TRBV7-8 with TRBJ2-4; D is unclear. The V and J ends lost 1 base and 4 bases respectively, with 11 bases between them. Germline CDR1 SGHVS, CDR2 FQNEAQ. This CDR3 spans 15 amino acids. The DNA of the CDR3 is TGTGCCAGCAGCTTAGTGGTGGGCCGAAAAAACATTCAGTACTTC. Amino acid sequence: CASSLVVGRKNIQYF.

The CDR3 DNA follows: TGCAGTGCGCCACAGGGTCGAGGCTACACCTTC. Encoded protein: CSAPQGRGYTF. The chain carries TRBV20-1 and TRBJ1-2; possibly TRBD1 for D (6 bases). The germline V gene has CDR1 DFQATT and CDR2 SNEGSKA (reference sequence). The CDR3 loop spans 11 amino acids. Deletions cut 6 bases from V and 8 bases from J, with 13 bases between.

The genes are TRBV30 and TRBJ2-4; unclear D gene. This CDR3 is built from 11 residues. Germline-derived CDR1 and CDR2 are GTSNPN and SVGIG (reference sequence). V lost 3 bases and J lost 11, with 11 bases in between. The CDR3 here is CAWSLDLFQYF. The CDR3 DNA is TGTGCCTGGAGCCTCGACTTATTTCAGTACTTC.

This clone was recorded a few times. V usage is TRBV7-3 and J usage is TRBJ2-5, with D maybe TRBD1 (5 bases). From germline, CDR1 is SGHTA and CDR2 FQGTGA. Trimming left V 4 bases short and J 6 bases short, with 12 bases between. The CDR3 spans 13 residues. CDR3: CASSSTSGQTQYF. The CDR3 DNA reads TGTGCCAGCAGCTCAACTTCAGGGCAGACCCAGTACTTC.

A few counts support this clone. This rearrangement joins TRBV29-1 to TRBJ2-7, with D possibly TRBD1 on 6 matching bases. Germline CDR1 is SQVTM and CDR2 is ANQGSEA. The CDR3 has 12 amino acids. With 6 bases removed from V and 3 bases from J, the gap between germline ends came to 12 bases. Written as DNA, the CDR3 is TGCAGCGTAGTACCAGGGGTCTACGAGCAGTACTTC. Amino acids: CSVVPGVYEQYF.

The genes are TRBV6-1 and TRBJ1-5; D remains unclear. Trimming took off 5 bases at V and 4 bases at J, with 9 bases between the two ends. CDR1 and CDR2 from the germline V gene are MNHNS and SASEGT. CDR3 size: 13 residues. The CDR3 sequence is CASSSQSNQPQHF. CDR3 DNA: TGTGCCAGCAGTTCCCAGAGTAATCAGCCCCAGCATTTT.

V and J are TRBV4-3 and TRBJ1-5; D gene ambiguous. The V gene lost 0 bases and the J gene lost 1 base, with 7 bases spanning the gap. This CDR3 has 15 amino acids. The germline CDR1 and CDR2 sequences are LGHNA and YSLEER. In DNA form, the CDR3 reads TGCGCCAGCAGCCAAGACGGGAGAAGCAATCAGCCCCAGCATTTT. It specifies CASSQDGRSNQPQHF.

This chain joins TRBV7-9 and TRBJ2-7; 11 bases line up with TRBD1. This CDR3 is 16 amino acids long. Germline V gene data show CDR1 as SEHNR and CDR2 as FQNEAQ (reference sequence). V shed 2 bases, J shed 1 base, and the junction held 4 bases outside the gene matches. The CDR3 region is CASSLIGTGGSYEQYF. CDR3 sequence (DNA): TGTGCCAGCAGCTTAATCGGGACAGGGGGATCCTACGAGCAGTACTTC.

The chain uses TRBV5-4 and TRBJ1-6; D perhaps matches TRBD1 (5 bases). The V gene's germline CDR1 is SGHNT and CDR2 YYREEE (reference sequence). This CDR3 is built from 13 residues. Trimming removed 2 bases from V and 8 bases from J, with 8 bases in between. CDR3 in amino acids: CASSFDSDSPLHF. Here the CDR3 DNA reads TGTGCCAGCAGCTTTGACAGCGATTCACCCCTCCACTTT.

The V and J genes are TRBV10-3 and TRBJ2-5, with 7 positions matching TRBD2. The CDR3 loop spans 13 amino acids. Germline trimming cut 10 bases from V and 3 bases from J; bases unmatched to any gene: 8. CDR1 and CDR2 from the germline V gene are ENHRY and SYGVKD. Here the CDR3 DNA reads TGTGCCACAGAACCTAGCGGAAAAGAGACCCAGTACTTC. It translates to CATEPSGKETQYF.

The chain combines TRBV28 with TRBJ2-3, with TRBD2 matching over 10 bases. Trimming at V came to 6 bases and at J to 1 base, leaving 7 bases not matched to a gene. Germline CDR1 and CDR2: MDHEN and SYDVKM. There are 16 residues in the CDR3. The CDR3 is CASRSSSGGGTDTQYF. CDR3 DNA: TGTGCCAGCAGATCCTCTAGCGGGGGTGGCACAGATACGCAGTATTTT.

This chain connects TRBV4-2 to TRBJ2-7, with 8 bases fitting TRBD1. Germline CDR1 reads LGHNA; CDR2 reads YNFKEQ. The CDR3 is 16 amino acids. Germline trimming cut 4 bases from V and 3 bases from J; bases unmatched to any gene: 11. The DNA for the CDR3 is TGTGCCAGCAGCCGCCCGACAGGGGAAAGAAACTACGAGCAGTACTTC. It yields the protein CASSRPTGERNYEQYF.

In this sample, this clone turned up a few times. V usage is TRBV10-3 and J usage is TRBJ1-6, with TRBD1 matching over 7 bases. Losses at the gene ends were 3 bases for V and 6 bases for J; bases not matched to a gene: 8. This CDR3 region has 16 residues. Germline CDR1 reads ENHRY; CDR2 reads SYGVKD. CDR3 protein: CAISEKGQTPNSPLHF. CDR3 sequence (DNA): TGTGCCATCAGTGAAAAGGGACAGACACCTAATTCACCCCTCCACTTT.

Here the CDR3 DNA reads TGTGCCAGCAGCTTAAATCGGAGAGAGACCCAGTACTTC. It yields the protein CASSLNRRETQYF. This chain uses TRBV11-3 with TRBJ2-5; no clear D. V was trimmed by 2 bases and J by 4 bases, leaving 8 bases between them. Germline CDR1 is SGHNT and CDR2 is YENEEA. The CDR3 runs to 13 residues.

V is TRBV25-1 and J is TRBJ2-1; 9 bases fit TRBD1. The CDR3 runs 15 residues. CDR1 MGHDK and CDR2 SYGVNS come from the germline V gene. The trim removed 4 bases at V and 5 bases at J, leaving 6 bases unmatched. For the CDR3, the DNA is TGTGCCAGCAGTGTGGCGACAGGGGGAAACAATGAGCAGTTCTTC. This encodes CASSVATGGNNEQFF.

This sequence joins TRBV5-4 and TRBJ2-4; 10 nucleotides line up with TRBD1. In germline, CDR1 is SGHNT, CDR2 YYREEE (reference sequence). The V segment lost 4 bases and the J segment 3 bases; nucleotides outside the gene matches: 10. The CDR3 has 17 residues. The CDR3 sequence is CASSTGTGDPSKNIQYF. The CDR3 DNA follows: TGTGCCAGCAGCACGGGGACAGGGGACCCCAGCAAAAACATTCAGTACTTC.